This T cell receptor beta chain was sequenced in a study of T cell responses to AZD1222 COVID-19 vaccine. Study-level points and caveats: Spike as a whole was targeted by vaccine-associated CD4 TCRs, dominant at 160-218 and 743-854.

Of note for this clone: Antigen: not known.

The repertoire was sequenced with immunoSEQ multiplex PCR; TCRdb's copy has only in-frame clones and lacks some. The sample holds 85,000 to 90,000 clones; roughly 90% are singletons and the top ten take 4.5% to 6%. The CDR3 is 15 amino acids. The V gene's germline CDR1 is MNHEY and CDR2 SMNVEV (reference sequence). The germline V and J ends were trimmed by 3 bases and 4 bases, with 13 bases remaining between them. The V gene is TRBV27, the J gene TRBJ1-3, with D possibly TRBD1 on 6 matching bases. The origin of this receptor is an adult in good health. Specimen: peripheral blood, collected on day 0 of AZD1222 vaccination. The CDR3 region is CASSFQQGHGNTIYF. The CDR3 DNA is TGTGCCAGCAGTTTTCAACAGGGTCACGGAAACACCATATATTTT.